This is a list of T cell receptor beta chains from one sample in a study of T cells after posttransplantation cyclophosphamide. TCRdb's copy holds only in-frame clones and misses some; the assay was immunoSEQ multiplex PCR. This table holds fewer than 60,000 clones, roughly 94% found once. The sequenced sample consisted of PBMCs. The origin of the receptors is a woman aged 25 to 39 in good health and a related stem cell transplant donor. Each CDR3 is given with its conserved first and last residue.

v_gene	j_gene	CDR3aa
TRBV19	TRBJ1-5	CAGSIPPGHNSNQPQHF
TRBV5-5	TRBJ2-1	CASSLVSFRGLIRNEQFF
TRBV7-2	TRBJ1-3	CASSFQTGLEGNTIYF
TRBV7-9	TRBJ2-3	CASSTRTSGGADTQYF
TRBV5-1	TRBJ1-6	CASSLETGNSPLHF
TRBV6-1	TRBJ2-5	CASSEGGTTQETQYF
TRBV19	TRBJ1-3	CATWGTAGNTIYF
TRBV11-3	TRBJ2-7	CASSPTGGSYEQYF
TRBV4-2	TRBJ2-1	CASSQDLRGGTYNEQFF
TRBV19	TRBJ1-2	CASSIMFGYTF
TRBV25-1	TRBJ2-3	CATSRRLGDTQYF
TRBV21-1	TRBJ2-7	CASKRDSYLEQYF
TRBV25-1	TRBJ1-2	CASTQDPTYGYTF
TRBV28	TRBJ1-4	CASRGRWGLRKLFF
TRBV19	TRBJ1-1	CASSGDRGPTEAFF
TRBV6-1	TRBJ1-3	CASSEIFRQGFVGNTIYF
TRBV5-1	TRBJ1-5	CASSLGQGGQPQHF
TRBV5-4	TRBJ2-1	CASSSKRGPLNEQFF
TRBV6-5	TRBJ2-5	CASSKRGTTQETQYF
TRBV5-6	TRBJ2-6	CASSMGQFPSGANVLTF
TRBV15	TRBJ2-5	CATSRVKGLQETQYF
TRBV27	TRBJ2-3	CASSFSLGTDTQYF
TRBV9	TRBJ1-3	CASSVNRESSGNTIYF
TRBV9	TRBJ1-2	CASSVEVSGGRGYTF
TRBV19	TRBJ2-3	CASMMPRVTDTQYF
TRBV7-6	TRBJ2-5	CASSLGSGVETQYF
TRBV7-2	TRBJ1-2	CASSATTGGAYGYTF
TRBV5-1	TRBJ2-1	CASSPDETRRIGEQFF
TRBV7-8	TRBJ1-5	CASSPRTGWTQHF
TRBV4-3	TRBJ2-6	CASSHRIKGAGANVLTF
TRBV19	TRBJ1-5	CASSYGGREGPQHF
TRBV7-2	TRBJ2-1	CASSLLGGSSYNEQFF
TRBV5-4	TRBJ1-6	CASSLAWGRTGDNSPLHF
TRBV28	TRBJ1-6	CASSSVTGWGNSPLHF
TRBV6-5	TRBJ2-2	CASSYFRANTGELFF
TRBV9	TRBJ2-7	CASSVSGIGEQYF
TRBV2	TRBJ1-5	CASGGTQPQHF
TRBV28	TRBJ1-6	CASSLYRDGNSPLHF
TRBV9	TRBJ2-3	CASSAASGGAGDTQYF
TRBV28	TRBJ1-5	CASSETSPGSPQHF
TRBV29-1	TRBJ2-7	CSVEVTYYEQYF
TRBV5-4	TRBJ2-7	CASSLDGGAYEQYF
TRBV4-3	TRBJ2-4	CASSQVGTEKNIQYF
TRBV4-3	TRBJ2-7	CASSQARDWDEQYF
TRBV19	TRBJ2-7	CASSRSTGRSSYEQYF
TRBV18	TRBJ1-1	CASSPGRGREAFF
TRBV7-8	TRBJ2-3	CASSLGDYFTDDTQYF
TRBV2	TRBJ1-2	CASRLGYGYTF
TRBV4-3	TRBJ2-7	CASSHSGTGEAYEQYF
TRBV11-3	TRBJ2-1	CASSGGGSYNEQFF
TRBV5-1	TRBJ1-1	CASRGLAYGNTEAFF
TRBV9	TRBJ1-1	CASSAAGQGARNTEAFF
TRBV7-8	TRBJ1-4	CASSESGVLGKLFF
TRBV28	TRBJ1-5	CASSFLHLGNQPQHF
TRBV29-1	TRBJ2-5	CSVAGALAGTQETQYF
TRBV15	TRBJ2-1	CATSREQGDEQFF
TRBV5-1	TRBJ2-2	CASSLTDRPDTGELFF